The clone carrying this TCR beta chain was recorded once. Its antigen is unknown. Other DNA sequences within the sample encode an identical CDR3. All the donors were Caucasian adults who lived in Nashville, Tennessee. The CDR3 runs 14 residues. Germline V gene data show CDR1 as MNHNY and CDR2 as SVGAGI (reference sequence). Trimming removed 0 bases from V and 2 bases from J, with 8 bases in between. The assay was carried out at the deep level. The repertoire was sequenced with immunoSEQ multiplex PCR; TCRdb's copy has only in-frame clones and lacks some. The repertoire holds 1.4 million to 1.5 million clones, with roughly 96% as singletons. The data are from a study of shared clonotypes between healthy human individuals. Study-level results: Several donors had approximately 4.6% of their naive CD4 clonotypes in common. The expectation was that sequencing depth would affect clonotype sharing among donors.

The sequence derives from a man in his thirties or forties in good health. Sequencing was performed on naive CD4+ T cells sorted from blood. As to subset: CD45RA+ positively selected. The V gene is TRBV6-6, the J gene TRBJ2-7; D call uncertain. The CDR3 nucleotides read TGTGCCAGCAGTTACTCTCGTGGCCCCTACGAGCAGTACTTC. This sequence encodes CASSYSRGPYEQYF.